The 29 T cell receptor beta chains below were found in one sample sequenced in a study of beta chain features in type 1 diabetes. The investigators reverse transcribed all of the isolated RNA, so they sequenced expressed TCRB transcripts. Generated by immunoSEQ multiplex PCR, the TCRdb table keeps only in-frame clones and is missing some. This sample carries around 300,000 clones, approximately 9.9% of them seen once, and the ten largest clones take around 0.015%. Specimen: naive CD4+ T cells from blood. These receptors all come from a woman in her thirties in good health.

The CDR3 region has the DNA TGTGCCAGCAGCCCAACCCCGGGATACACTGAAGCTTTCTTT. Translating it yields CASSPTPGYTEAFF. V and J are TRBV7-3 and TRBJ1-1; D is uncertain. The V end was cut by 5 bases, the J end by 3 bases, with 13 bases between. Looked up from germline, CDR1 is SGHTA and CDR2 is FQGTGA. CDR3 length: 14 residues.

This clone was observed a few times. The identical CDR3 is also encoded by other nucleotide sequences in the sample. The chain uses TRBV10-3 and TRBJ1-5; a possible D gene is TRBD1 (6 bases). The CDR3 consists of 13 residues. Germline V gene lookup returns CDR1 ENHRY and CDR2 SYGVKD. Trimming removed 7 bases from V and 5 bases from J, with 12 bases in between. The CDR3 DNA reads as TGTGCCATCAACCGGGACACCGATCAGCCCCAGCATTTT. The encoded protein is CAINRDTDQPQHF.

This clone was found a few times. The CDR3 spells CASTPYRGGTEAFF. The DNA for the CDR3 is TGTGCCAGCACACCATACCGTGGCGGCACTGAAGCTTTCTTT. The V gene is TRBV6-1, the J gene TRBJ1-1; D remains unclear. Trimming removed 7 bases from V and 4 bases from J, with 16 bases in between. The CDR3 loop spans 14 amino acids. Germline V CDR1 and CDR2: MNHNS, SASEGT.

The gene calls are TRBV2 and TRBJ2-3; 9 bases are shared with TRBD1. The V gene end was trimmed by 6 bases and the J gene end by 3 bases; junction bases not matched to a gene: 1. The CDR3 has 13 residues. Germline V gives CDR1 SNHLY, CDR2 FYNNEI. CDR3 region: CASRGQGTDTQYF. DNA for the CDR3: TGTGCCAGCAGAGGACAGGGGACAGATACGCAGTATTTT.

As concerns this clone: Other DNA sequences in the sample encode the same CDR3. This chain joins TRBV28 and TRBJ2-7; TRBD2 aligns across 7 bases. The CDR3 extends over 15 amino acids. Germline loops: CDR1 MDHEN, CDR2 SYDVKM. Trimming at V came to 6 bases and at J to 0 bases, leaving 8 bases not matched to a gene. CDR3: CASSSASGSSYEQYF. CDR3 DNA sequence: TGTGCCAGCAGCTCCGCTAGCGGAAGCTCCTACGAGCAGTACTTC.

The chain uses TRBV4-3 and TRBJ1-4; D is unresolved. The V end was cut by 0 bases, the J end by 7 bases, with 12 bases between. The germline CDR1 and CDR2 sequences are LGHNA and YSLEER. The length of the CDR3 is 15 residues. This CDR3 reads CASSQDIIRGEKLFF. The CDR3 nucleotides are TGCGCCAGCAGCCAAGATATCATCCGGGGTGAAAAACTGTTTTTT.

The sample holds a few counts of this clone. The chain carries TRBV23-1 and TRBJ2-7; weak D call: TRBD1 (6 bases). TRBV23-1 is an open reading frame, and its role is uncertain. Trimming removed 6 bases from V and 7 bases from J, with 19 bases in between. The CDR3 is made up of 14 amino acids. CDR3 protein: CASRPGQLVEEQYF. CDR3 sequence (DNA): TGCGCCAGCAGACCCGGACAGTTAGTGGAGGAGCAGTACTTC.

This clone was counted a few times. The CDR3 loop is CASSIQRGTLSTDTQYF. The CDR3 DNA reads as TGTGCCAGTAGTATCCAGCGGGGAACCCTTAGCACAGATACGCAGTATTTT. The chain uses TRBV19 and TRBJ2-3; TRBD2 agrees at 7 bases. CDR1 is LNHDA and CDR2 is SQIVND in the germline V gene (reference sequence). Trimming cost V 3 bases and J 0 bases; bases outside gene matches: 9. The length of the CDR3 is 17 residues. The whole variable domain, filled in from reference TRBV19 and TRBJ2-3, reads DGGITQSPKYLFRKEGQNVTLSCEQNLNHDAMYWYRQDPGQGLRLIYYSQIVNDFQKGDIAEGYSVSREKKESFPLTVTSAQKNPTAFYLCASSIQRGTLSTDTQYFGPGTRLTVL.

The rearrangement joins TRBV14 to TRBJ1-2; D call uncertain. This CDR3 is 13 amino acids long. Trimming removed 2 bases from V and 4 bases from J, with 8 bases in between. Germline lookup yields CDR1 SGHDN and CDR2 FVKESK. The CDR3 sequence is CASSQRLSYGYTF. CDR3 nucleotides: TGTGCCAGCAGCCAACGCTTGAGCTATGGCTACACCTTC.

This clone was recorded a few times. The chain carries TRBV30 and TRBJ2-7; D may be TRBD1 (6 bases). Between the trimmed V and J ends, which lost 1 base and 4 bases, there was a span of 11 bases. CDR1 is GTSNPN, CDR2 SVGIG, per germline (reference sequence). This CDR3 contains 13 residues. The CDR3 region is CAWSGDIGYEQYF. The CDR3 region has the DNA TGTGCCTGGAGTGGGGACATAGGGTACGAGCAGTACTTC.

This chain links TRBV7-8 with TRBJ2-5; D may be TRBD1 (6 bases). CDR3 length: 14 amino acids. The germline gives CDR1 SGHVS, CDR2 FQNEAQ. V lost 4 bases and J lost 2, with 11 bases in between. CDR3 nucleotide sequence: TGTGCCAGCAGCTCGCGGACAGTACAAGAGACCCAGTACTTC. It translates to CASSSRTVQETQYF.

The rearrangement links TRBV25-1 to TRBJ2-7; TRBD2 aligns across 7 bases. This CDR3 comprises 18 residues. The J segment lost 5 bases and the V segment lost 3 bases, leaving 19 bases of the junction unmatched. Germline V CDR1 and CDR2: MGHDK, SYGVNS. CDR3 protein: CASSEVSVGAGVIDEQYF. The CDR3 bases are TGTGCCAGCAGTGAGGTTTCGGTAGGGGCGGGAGTCATCGACGAGCAGTACTTC.

The chain is built from TRBV28 and TRBJ1-2; a possible D gene is TRBD1 (5 bases). Per the germline V gene, CDR1 is MDHEN and CDR2 is SYDVKM. CDR3 size: 14 residues. V was clipped by 7 bases and J by 4 bases, with 16 bases between them. The chain's CDR3 is CASIGRESFYGYTF. The CDR3 nucleotides are TGTGCCAGCATTGGCAGGGAATCCTTCTATGGCTACACCTTC.

V usage is TRBV7-3 and J usage is TRBJ1-1; TRBD1 agrees at 8 bases. The trim removed 5 bases at V and 3 bases at J, leaving 5 bases unmatched. Per the germline V gene, CDR1 is SGHTA and CDR2 is FQGTGA. This CDR3 has 14 residues. The CDR3 region is CASSPGQGHTEAFF. DNA of the CDR3: TGTGCCAGCAGCCCCGGACAGGGTCACACTGAAGCTTTCTTT.

There are a few counts of this clone. The CDR3 sequence: CASTPGVLRGYTF. The CDR3 coding sequence is TGTGCCAGCACTCCAGGGGTCTTGCGGGGCTACACCTTC. The chain is built from TRBV28 and TRBJ1-2; a possible D gene is TRBD1 (6 bases). Between the trimmed V and J ends, which lost 7 bases and 8 bases, there was a span of 17 bases. Germline assignment: CDR1 MDHEN and CDR2 SYDVKM. CDR3 length equals 13 residues.

The chain couples TRBV6-5 to TRBJ2-3, with 7 bases aligning to TRBD2. The CDR3 covers 15 residues. Per germline, CDR1 MNHEY and CDR2 SVGAGI. The V gene end was trimmed by 2 bases and the J gene end by 4 bases; junction bases not matched to a gene: 6. The CDR3 sequence is CASSYATTSADTQYF. Here the CDR3 DNA reads TGTGCCAGCAGTTACGCTACCACTAGCGCAGATACGCAGTATTTT.

V and J are TRBV18 and TRBJ1-5; no clear D. Trimming removed 2 bases from V and 5 bases from J, with 7 bases in between. The CDR3 sequence is 13 residues long. Germline CDR1 and CDR2: KGHSH and LQKENI. CDR3 in amino acids: CASSPGSDQPQHF. The CDR3 DNA reads TGTGCCAGCTCACCAGGTTCGGATCAGCCCCAGCATTTT.

The chain is built from TRBV18 and TRBJ2-2, with D maybe TRBD1 (6 bases). The CDR3 is 15 amino acids. The germline CDR1 and CDR2 sequences are KGHSH and LQKENI. V was cut by 4 bases and J by 7 bases, with 16 bases left in between. Here the CDR3 reads CASSLPGTTLGELFF. The CDR3 coding sequence is TGTGCCAGCTCACTACCCGGGACAACCCTCGGGGAGCTGTTTTTT. Complete variable domain (other parts from reference TRBV18 and TRBJ2-2): NAGVMQNPRHLVRRRGQEARLRCSPMKGHSHVYWYRQLPEEGLKFMVYLQKENIIDESGMPKERFSAEFPKEGPSILRIQQVVRGDSAAYFCASSLPGTTLGELFFGEGSRLTVL.

This clone was observed a handful of times. The chain carries TRBV2 and TRBJ2-2; 9 positions match TRBD1. CDR1 and CDR2 (germline): SNHLY, FYNNEI. The CDR3 totals 17 residues. J was trimmed by 4 bases and V by 5 bases; bases with no gene match: 11. CDR3 amino acids: CASSPGTGIFGTGELFF. CDR3 DNA sequence: TGTGCCAGCAGTCCCGGGACAGGGATTTTTGGCACCGGGGAGCTGTTTTTT. Full variable domain (rest looked up from reference TRBV2 and TRBJ2-2): EPEVTQTPSHQVTQMGQEVILRCVPISNHLYFYWYRQILGQKVEFLVSFYNNEISEKSEIFDDQFSVERPDGSNFTLKIRSTKLEDSAMYFCASSPGTGIFGTGELFFGEGSRLTVL.

To note about this clone: The junction does not match germline at one end; this may be a read error. V gene TRBV4-3 combines with J gene TRBJ2-1; 13 bases align to TRBD2. The CDR3 has 15 amino acids. In germline, CDR1 is LGHNA, CDR2 YSLEER. The CDR3: CASSQELAGGGGELF. The CDR3 nucleotides read TGCGCCAGCAGCCAAGAACTAGCGGGAGGGGGGGGTGAGCTCTTC.

This clone was picked up a small number of times. J is TRBJ2-5 and V is TRBV28, with a tentative D call TRBD1 (5 bases). CDR3 size: 13 residues. V lost 6 bases and J lost 5, with 13 bases in between. The germline V gene has CDR1 MDHEN and CDR2 SYDVKM. The CDR3, as DNA: TGTGCCAGCAGCCCAGGGTTTTGGGAGACCCAGTACTTC. Translated, it gives CASSPGFWETQYF.

The gene calls are TRBV6-6 and TRBJ1-3, with 10 bases identical to TRBD1. Germline CDR1 and CDR2: MNHNY and SVGAGI (reference sequence). The CDR3 length is 16 residues. Trimming removed 6 bases from V and 1 base from J; junction bases left unmatched: 6. CDR3 loop: CASSTGTGVSGNTIYF. CDR3 nucleotide sequence: TGTGCCAGCAGCACCGGGACAGGGGTATCTGGAAACACCATATATTTT.

The V and J genes are TRBV28 and TRBJ2-1; D perhaps matches TRBD1 (6 bases). V was pared by 7 bases and J by 7 bases, with 11 bases between. Looked up from germline, CDR1 is MDHEN and CDR2 is SYDVKM. The CDR3 has 12 amino acids. The CDR3 DNA reads as TGTGCCAGCAACAGGGTGCCAAATGAGCAGTTCTTC. Translating gives CASNRVPNEQFF. Drawing the rest from reference TRBV28 and TRBJ2-1, the complete variable domain is DVKVTQSSRYLVKRTGEKVFLECVQDMDHENMFWYRQDPGLGLRLIYFSYDVKMKEKGDIPEGYSVSREKKERFSLILESASTNQTSMYLCASNRVPNEQFFGPGTRLTVL.

J is TRBJ1-2 and V is TRBV28, with TRBD1 matching over 12 bases. From germline, CDR1 is MDHEN and CDR2 SYDVKM. The CDR3 is 18 amino acids. After removal of 3 bases from V and 2 bases from J, the junction contained 10 bases not matched to a gene. CDR3 loop: CASSFWDRGLPSNYGYTF. The CDR3 DNA is TGTGCCAGCAGTTTTTGGGACAGGGGGCTCCCATCCAACTATGGCTACACCTTC.

This clone has only a few counts. The chain carries TRBV13 and TRBJ2-2, with TRBD1 matching over 9 bases. V lost 1 base, J lost 3 bases, and 6 bases stayed unmatched. The CDR3 runs 17 residues. Germline lookup yields CDR1 PRHDT and CDR2 FYEKMQ (reference sequence). The CDR3 reads CASSLVGGTGHTGELFF. Written as DNA, the CDR3 is TGTGCCAGCAGCTTAGTTGGAGGGACAGGGCACACCGGGGAGCTGTTTTTT.

This sequence joins TRBV5-6 and TRBJ2-1, with TRBD2 matching 9 bases. The CDR3 loop spans 16 amino acids. The germline gives CDR1 SGHDT, CDR2 YYEEEE. Losses at the gene ends were 2 bases for V and 4 bases for J; bases not matched to a gene: 7. This chain's CDR3 is CASSFARLAVYNEQFF. CDR3 DNA: TGTGCCAGCAGCTTTGCGAGACTAGCGGTATACAATGAGCAGTTCTTC.

This chain links TRBV18 with TRBJ2-7, with D possibly TRBD1 on 5 matching bases. Germline CDR1 KGHSH, CDR2 LQKENI. V was cut by 3 bases and J by 5 bases, with 11 bases left in between. CDR3 length: 13 amino acids. The CDR3 loop is CASSPMTVDEQYF. The CDR3 nucleotides are TGTGCCAGCTCACCGATGACAGTGGACGAGCAGTACTTC. Looking up the rest from reference TRBV18 and TRBJ2-7 gives the full variable domain: NAGVMQNPRHLVRRRGQEARLRCSPMKGHSHVYWYRQLPEEGLKFMVYLQKENIIDESGMPKERFSAEFPKEGPSILRIQQVVRGDSAAYFCASSPMTVDEQYFGPGTRLTVT.

J is TRBJ2-7 and V is TRBV4-3; D may be TRBD1 (6 bases). V lost 6 bases to trimming and J lost 0 bases, with 15 bases between them. Per the germline V gene, CDR1 is LGHNA and CDR2 is YSLEER. The CDR3 totals 15 residues. The CDR3 spells CASSRWAGVSYEQYF. The CDR3 DNA is TGCGCCAGCAGTCGATGGGCAGGGGTCTCCTACGAGCAGTACTTC.

V usage is TRBV7-6 and J usage is TRBJ2-7, with D tentatively TRBD2 (5 bases). Germline V lookup: CDR1 SGHVS, CDR2 FNYEAQ. V lost 6 bases to trimming and J lost 7 bases, with 28 bases between them. This CDR3 is 17 amino acids long. The CDR3 reads CASRPFPISTATGEQYF. As DNA, the CDR3 is TGTGCCAGCAGACCATTCCCGATCTCGACCGCTACGGGGGAGCAGTACTTC.